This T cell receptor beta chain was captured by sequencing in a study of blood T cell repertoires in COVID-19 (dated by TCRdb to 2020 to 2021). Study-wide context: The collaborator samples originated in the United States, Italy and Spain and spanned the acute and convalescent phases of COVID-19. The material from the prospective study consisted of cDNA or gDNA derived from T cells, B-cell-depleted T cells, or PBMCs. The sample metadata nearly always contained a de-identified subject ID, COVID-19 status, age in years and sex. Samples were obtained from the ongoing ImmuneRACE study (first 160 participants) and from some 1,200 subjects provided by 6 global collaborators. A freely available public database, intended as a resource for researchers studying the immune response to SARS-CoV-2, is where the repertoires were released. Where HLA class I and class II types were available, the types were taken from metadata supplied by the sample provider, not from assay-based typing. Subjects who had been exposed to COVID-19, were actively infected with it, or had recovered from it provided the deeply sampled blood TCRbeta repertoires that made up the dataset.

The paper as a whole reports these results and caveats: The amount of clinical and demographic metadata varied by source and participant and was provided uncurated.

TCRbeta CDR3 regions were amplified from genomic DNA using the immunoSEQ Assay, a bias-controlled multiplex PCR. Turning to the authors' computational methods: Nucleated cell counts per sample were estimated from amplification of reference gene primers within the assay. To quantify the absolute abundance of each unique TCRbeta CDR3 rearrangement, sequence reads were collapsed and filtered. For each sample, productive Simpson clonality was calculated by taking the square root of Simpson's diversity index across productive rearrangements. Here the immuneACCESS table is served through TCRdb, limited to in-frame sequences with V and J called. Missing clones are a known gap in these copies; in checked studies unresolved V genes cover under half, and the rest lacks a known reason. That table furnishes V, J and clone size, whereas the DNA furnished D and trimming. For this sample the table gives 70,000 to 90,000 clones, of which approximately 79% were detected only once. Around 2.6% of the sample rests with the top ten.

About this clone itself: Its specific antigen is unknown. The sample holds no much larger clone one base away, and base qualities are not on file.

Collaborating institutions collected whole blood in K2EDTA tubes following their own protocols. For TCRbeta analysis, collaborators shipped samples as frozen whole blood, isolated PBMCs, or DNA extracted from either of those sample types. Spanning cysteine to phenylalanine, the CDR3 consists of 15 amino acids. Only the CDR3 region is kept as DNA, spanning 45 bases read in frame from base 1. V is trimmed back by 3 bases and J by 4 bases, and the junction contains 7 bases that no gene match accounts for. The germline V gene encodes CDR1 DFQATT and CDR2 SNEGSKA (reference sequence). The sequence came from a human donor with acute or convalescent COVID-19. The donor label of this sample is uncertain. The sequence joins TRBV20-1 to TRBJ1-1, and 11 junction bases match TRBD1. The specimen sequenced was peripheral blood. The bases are TGCAGTGCTAGTGGACAGGGGGCGGGTTCCACTGAAGCTTTCTTT. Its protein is CSASGQGAGSTEAFF.